What follows are 8 T cell receptor beta chains derived from one specimen sequenced in a study of T cells after yellow fever vaccination. TCRdb re-derived calls from the 5' RACE reads in MiXCR, one entry per CDR3 protein. The table shows hundreds of thousands of distinct CDR3 sequences, with about 12% occurring only once. Source: PBMCs, taken on the day of the yellow fever booster vaccination. The receptors shown here come from a man aged 25 to 45 who received the YFV17D yellow fever vaccine.

CDR3 nucleotides: TGCGCCAGCAGCTTGGCCCTGGGACCCCTGCGAAGCAATCAGCCCCAGCATTTT. This sequence encodes CASSLALGPLRSNQPQHF. The chain has TRBV5-1 and TRBJ1-5; maybe TRBD1 (5 bases). V gave up 0 bases and J gave up 1 base, with 17 bases separating them. This CDR3 is 18 amino acids long. The V gene's germline CDR1 is SGHRS and CDR2 YFSETQ.

This clonotype was counted a few times. J is TRBJ2-7 and V is TRBV19, with D perhaps assigned TRBD1 or TRBD2 (5 bases each). The V gene's germline CDR1 is LNHDA and CDR2 SQIVND (reference sequence). The CDR3 totals 18 residues. Trimming pared 3 bases from V and 1 base from J, leaving 22 bases between. In nucleotides, the CDR3 is TGTGCCAGTAGTATGGGACCCTGGGGGAGTACGCCTTCCTACGAGCAGTACTTC. Translation: CASSMGPWGSTPSYEQYF.

J is TRBJ2-1 and V is TRBV5-4; TRBD1 might be the D (5 bases). The length of the CDR3 is 15 residues. Between the trimmed V and J ends, which lost 0 bases and 1 base, there was a span of 8 bases. The germline V gene has CDR1 SGHNT and CDR2 YYREEE (reference sequence). CDR3 sequence: CASSLEGDSYNEQFF. The CDR3, as DNA: TGTGCCAGCAGCTTGGAAGGGGATTCCTACAATGAGCAGTTCTTC.

The chain employs TRBV12-3 or TRBV12-4 and TRBJ2-7, with 7 nucleotides matching TRBD1. V was pared by 6 bases and J by 7 bases, with 12 bases of the junction left unmatched. CDR3 size: 14 residues. The CDR3 DNA reads as TGTGCCAGCAGGGGGTCCAGGGGGTCCTCGGAGCAGTACTTC. This encodes CASRGSRGSSEQYF.

The chain combines TRBV5-1 with TRBJ1-2; 11 bases agree with TRBD1. The CDR3 has 16 amino acids. Germline CDR1 is SGHRS and CDR2 is YFSETQ. V dropped 4 bases and J dropped 6; count of bases not matched to a gene: 11. This CDR3 is CASSISGTGGDNGYTF. The CDR3, as DNA: TGCGCCAGCAGCATTTCCGGGACAGGGGGAGACAATGGCTACACCTTC.

V usage is TRBV5-1 and J usage is TRBJ1-2, with D unclear. The V gene lost 2 bases and the J gene lost 5 bases, with 13 bases spanning the gap. Germline CDR1 SGHRS, CDR2 YFSETQ. The CDR3 contains 14 residues. As DNA, the CDR3 is TGCGCCAGCAGCTTAACCCCGGGTCGGTATGGCTACACCTTC. Translation gives CASSLTPGRYGYTF.

A few counts support this clonotype. This chain joins TRBV20-1 and TRBJ2-4; TRBD2 matches at 9 bases. Per the germline V gene, CDR1 is DFQATT and CDR2 is SNEGSKA (reference sequence). V lost 3 bases to trimming and J lost 7 bases; unmatched junction nucleotides: 10. The CDR3 is 15 amino acids. Written as DNA, the CDR3 is TGCAGTGCTAGTAGTAGCGGGAGTAGGGGGAACATTCAGTACTTC. Its protein is CSASSSGSRGNIQYF.

A word on this clonotype: One junction end disagrees with the germline gene, perhaps due to a read error. V is TRBV6-2 or TRBV6-3 and J is TRBJ2-5; TRBD1 might be the D (5 bases). The CDR3 is made up of 13 amino acids. Germline CDR1 MNHEY, CDR2 SVGEGT. This CDR3 is CASKGYEQEAQYF. CDR3 DNA: TGTGCCAGCAAGGGGTATGAGCAAGAGGCCCAGTACTTC.